These 15 T cell receptor beta chains were all obtained from the same sample, sequenced in a study of cytomegalovirus exposure and HLA in healthy donors. The PCR made use of 60 Vbeta and 13 Jbeta primers. Measured with immunoSEQ multiplex PCR; TCRdb has only the in-frame clones, and not every one. This sample carries 200,000 or so clones, around 80% of them seen once, and the ten largest clones take about 2%. The sequencing sample was made of PBMCs. The receptors shown here come from a woman aged 18-29 years in good health and CMV-seropositive.

CDR3 sequence: CASSLSPILAGDYNEQFF. The CDR3, as DNA: TGTGCCAGCAGCTTAAGTCCGATACTAGCGGGGGACTACAATGAGCAGTTCTTC. J is TRBJ2-1 and V is TRBV11-2; TRBD2 aligns across 11 bases. V was clipped by 2 bases and J by 3 bases; unmatched bases: 9. Germline V gene lookup returns CDR1 SGHAT and CDR2 FQNNGV. This CDR3 has 18 residues.

The chain recombines TRBV5-4 with TRBJ2-1, with 8 bases identical to TRBD1. The CDR3 length is 15 residues. The V gene's germline CDR1 is SGHNT and CDR2 YYREEE (reference sequence). Unmatched junction bases numbered 8, after V lost 4 bases and J lost 5 bases. Written as DNA, the CDR3 is TGTGCCAGCAGCCTCGACAGGGGAAGGGACAATGAGCAGTTCTTC. Protein: CASSLDRGRDNEQFF.

The CDR3 DNA follows: TGTGCCAGCAGCACCGGACACATACCAGCGAACACTGAAGCTTTCTTT. Its translation is CASSTGHIPANTEAFF. The chain carries TRBV7-9 and TRBJ1-1; tentatively, D is TRBD1 (5 bases). The CDR3 has 16 residues. Between the trimmed V and J ends, which lost 5 bases and 1 base, there was a span of 17 bases. CDR1 SEHNR and CDR2 FQNEAQ come from the germline V gene (reference sequence).

CDR3 protein: CAWSFGFYGYTF. As DNA, the CDR3 is TGTGCCTGGAGTTTCGGGTTCTATGGCTACACCTTC. The chain couples TRBV30 to TRBJ1-2; no firm D call. The CDR3 is 12 residues long. Trimming removed 2 bases at V and 4 bases at J, with 8 bases between. Germline assignment: CDR1 GTSNPN and CDR2 SVGIG (reference sequence).

The V and J genes are TRBV7-2 and TRBJ2-2, with 11 bases that match TRBD2. V lost 2 bases to trimming and J lost 7 bases; unmatched junction nucleotides: 12. Germline loops: CDR1 SGHTA, CDR2 FQGNSA. This CDR3 contains 18 residues. CDR3 nucleotides: TGTGCCAGCAGCTTATTAGCGGGGGGGCCCGGTTTCGGCGGGGAGCTGTTTTTT. Translation gives CASSLLAGGPGFGGELFF.

The chain links TRBV10-2 to TRBJ2-1; 9 bases are shared with TRBD2. Germline values: CDR1 WSHSY, CDR2 SAAADI. V trimming: 5 bases; J trimming: 2 bases; junction bases outside the gene matches: 7. The CDR3 contains 16 residues. In DNA, the CDR3 is TGCGCCAGCAGTCAACCGACTAGCGGAACCTACAATGAGCAGTTCTTC. Amino acid sequence: CASSQPTSGTYNEQFF.

V gene TRBV7-9 combines with J gene TRBJ2-6, with D possibly matching TRBD1 (6 bases). CDR3 length: 15 residues. Looked up from germline, CDR1 is SEHNR and CDR2 is FQNEAQ (reference sequence). Trimming removed 5 bases at V and 2 bases at J, with 10 bases between. The CDR3 loop reads CASSVTGTGANVLTF. DNA of the CDR3: TGTGCCAGCAGCGTAACAGGGACTGGGGCCAACGTCCTGACTTTC.

Notes on this clone: Other DNA sequences from this sample encode an identical CDR3 as well. The chain joins TRBV6-4 to TRBJ2-3, with 11 bases identical to TRBD2. Losses at the gene ends were 2 bases for V and 3 bases for J; bases not matched to a gene: 4. CDR1 and CDR2 (germline): MRHNA, SNTAGT. The CDR3 has 16 amino acids. As DNA, the CDR3 is TGTGCCAGCAGTGACGGTCCTAGCGGGGGGACAGATACGCAGTATTTT. It yields the protein CASSDGPSGGTDTQYF.

The chain employs TRBV5-1 and TRBJ2-7; tentatively, D is TRBD1 (6 bases). Germline V gene data show CDR1 as SGHRS and CDR2 as YFSETQ. Trimming shortened V by 9 bases and J by 3 bases, and 13 bases separated the two germline ends. The CDR3 totals 12 residues. The CDR3 DNA follows: TGCGCCAACCCGGCACAGGGCTACGAGCAGTACGTC. Translated: CANPAQGYEQYV.

V usage is TRBV28 and J usage is TRBJ1-2, with D possibly matching TRBD1 (6 bases). V was clipped by 5 bases and J by 0 bases, with 19 bases between them. The germline CDR1 and CDR2 sequences are MDHEN and SYDVKM. The CDR3 runs to 17 residues. The CDR3 region has the DNA TGTGCCAGCAGTCCTTTATACGGACAGTCGACTAACTATGGCTACACCTTC. Its translation: CASSPLYGQSTNYGYTF.

The genes are TRBV19 and TRBJ1-5, with D possibly matching TRBD1 (5 bases). The CDR3 totals 15 residues. Trimming took off 8 bases at V and 0 bases at J, with 14 bases between the two ends. Germline assignment: CDR1 LNHDA and CDR2 SQIVND (reference sequence). CDR3 DNA: TGTGCCAGTCTGGTTCAGGGAAGTAGCAATCAGCCCCAGCATTTT. Translated, it gives CASLVQGSSNQPQHF. The full variable domain, in which reference TRBV19 and TRBJ1-5 provide the parts outside the CDR3, is DGGITQSPKYLFRKEGQNVTLSCEQNLNHDAMYWYRQDPGQGLRLIYYSQIVNDFQKGDIAEGYSVSREKKESFPLTVTSAQKNPTAFYLCASLVQGSSNQPQHFGDGTRLSIL.

The chain joins TRBV9 to TRBJ2-4; D might be TRBD2 (7 bases). Germline assignment: CDR1 SGDLS and CDR2 YYNGEE. The CDR3 runs 16 residues. The ends were cut back, 3 bases at V and 0 bases at J, with 13 bases in the middle. The chain's CDR3 is CASSGGGASAKNIQYF. The DNA of the CDR3 is TGTGCCAGCAGCGGAGGGGGGGCCTCAGCCAAAAACATTCAGTACTTC.

Concerning this clone itself: Distinct nucleotide sequences in the sample also encode this CDR3. The chain joins TRBV18 to TRBJ1-1, with 8 bases that match TRBD1. Germline CDR1 is KGHSH and CDR2 is LQKENI. This CDR3 is 14 amino acids long. V was pared by 6 bases and J by 1 base, with 4 bases of the junction left unmatched. The CDR3 reads CASSVTGANTEAFF. The CDR3 nucleotides are TGTGCCAGCTCCGTGACAGGGGCGAACACTGAAGCTTTCTTT.

The rearrangement links TRBV27 to TRBJ2-3; D is possibly TRBD1 (5 bases). Germline CDR1 is MNHEY and CDR2 is SMNVEV (reference sequence). V gave up 6 bases and J gave up 7 bases, with 14 bases separating them. The CDR3 length is 13 residues. The CDR3 is CASRFIGANTQYF. CDR3 DNA sequence: TGTGCCAGCAGATTCATAGGGGCAAATACGCAGTATTTT.

The chain recombines TRBV10-3 with TRBJ2-1; 8 bases match TRBD1. V lost 9 bases and J lost 7; bases outside the gene matches: 11. CDR3 length equals 14 residues. Germline V gene sequence: CDR1 ENHRY, CDR2 SYGVKD. The CDR3 sequence: CAIGAGTGNNEQFF. The CDR3 bases are TGTGCCATTGGGGCCGGGACAGGTAATAATGAGCAGTTCTTC.